A selection of T cell receptor beta chains follows, all from one sample in a study of shared clonotypes between healthy human individuals. Profiled with immunoSEQ multiplex PCR; TCRdb holds only in-frame clones, not every one. The sample lists around 1,900,000 clones; roughly 95% were seen once. The sample consisted of naive CD8+ T cells from PBMCs. These TCRs come from a man aged 18 to 30 in good health. Some clones in this sample may be carry-over from other donors' samples. Each CDR3 is given with its conserved first and last residue. The D gene is left open where the match is weak. Clone size appears in some rows only: once, few, many, or a class for an expanded clone.

TRBD2	19	TRBV9	TRBJ2-4	NA	CASSVGGLADPLAKNIQYF	TGTGCCAGCAGCGTAGGGGGACTAGCGGATCCCCTAGCCAAAAACATTCAGTACTTC
TRBD2	17	TRBV27	TRBJ2-5	NA	CASSLRPGLAEKETQYF	TGTGCCAGCAGTTTGCGCCCGGGACTAGCGGAGAAAGAGACCCAGTACTTC
NA	15	TRBV5-8	TRBJ1-1	NA	CASSPIWGVNTEAFF	TGTGCCAGCAGCCCTATTTGGGGGGTAAATACTGAAGCTTTCTTT
TRBD1	13	TRBV29-1	TRBJ1-2	NA	CSVGTQGDHGYTF	TGCAGCGTGGGGACACAGGGGGACCATGGCTACACCTTC
NA	14	TRBV7-9	TRBJ2-1	NA	CASSLSPPGNEQFF	TGTGCCAGCAGCTTATCACCTCCGGGCAATGAGCAGTTCTTC
TRBD2	16	TRBV9	TRBJ2-7	NA	CASSSAIGTRRGEQYF	TGTGCCAGCAGCTCAGCGATCGGGACTAGAAGGGGCGAGCAGTACTTC
NA	15	TRBV27	TRBJ2-2	once	CASSLWGRGAGELFF	TGTGCCAGCAGTTTATGGGGCAGGGGAGCCGGGGAGCTGTTTTTT
NA	18	TRBV7-8	TRBJ1-3	NA	CASTSDRAPIATGNTIYF	TGTGCCAGCACCTCAGATCGGGCACCTATTGCGACCGGAAACACCATATATTTT
TRBD1	16	TRBV7-6	TRBJ1-1	NA	CASSLVRTGVNTEAFF	TGTGCCAGCAGCTTAGTGAGGACAGGGGTGAACACTGAAGCTTTCTTT
TRBD2	15	TRBV27	TRBJ2-7	NA	CASSLIAGVNYEQYF	TGTGCCAGCAGTTTAATAGCGGGAGTCAACTACGAGCAGTACTTC
NA	14	TRBV10-1	TRBJ2-7	NA	CASSESGSPIEQYF	TGCGCCAGCAGTGAGTCTGGCAGCCCTATCGAGCAGTACTTC
NA	13	TRBV27	TRBJ2-3	NA	CASSLPLGGTQYF	TGTGCCAGCAGTTTACCCCTCGGGGGTACGCAGTATTTT
NA	15	TRBV19	TRBJ1-1	NA	CASSMTGTQNTEAFF	TGTGCCAGTAGTATGACCGGGACACAGAACACTGAAGCTTTCTTT
NA	12	TRBV27	TRBJ2-7	NA	CASWSGAGEQYF	TGTGCCAGCTGGTCTGGGGCTGGGGAGCAGTACTTC
NA	15	TRBV19	TRBJ2-7	NA	CASSIGAGFSYEQYF	TGTGCCAGTAGTATAGGGGCAGGATTCTCCTACGAGCAGTACTTC
TRBD2	16	TRBV2	TRBJ2-7	NA	CASSEGPSGAFYEQYF	TGTGCCAGCAGTGAGGGCCCCAGCGGGGCGTTCTACGAGCAGTACTTC
NA	14	TRBV6-1	TRBJ2-7	NA	CASSDRGISYEQYF	TGTGCCAGCAGTGATAGGGGGATCTCCTACGAGCAGTACTTC